Following are 28 T cell receptor beta chains from one sample sequenced in a study of T cell repertoires in cytomegalovirus infection. TCRdb analysed the reads with MiXCR anew, one entry per CDR3 protein. The top ten hold 13% of the sample, which has approximately 910,000 distinct CDR3 sequences, 31% seen once. No antigen has been identified for these receptors. Sequencing was performed on cultured CD8+ T cells from PBMCs, taken from culture after CMV antigen stimulation. These TCRs come from a human donor in good health (CMV status not recorded). Some clones in this sample may be carry-over from other donors' samples.

The sample holds a few counts of this clonotype. J is TRBJ2-3 and V is TRBV4-1, with 11 bases fitting TRBD2. Losses at the gene ends were 4 bases for V and 3 bases for J; bases not matched to a gene: 15. Germline values: CDR1 MGHRA, CDR2 YSYEKL. The CDR3 runs to 19 residues. The CDR3 DNA is TGCGCCAGCAGCCCCCTGGGTAGCGGGGGGGGAGCGGGGACAGATACGCAGTATTTT. Protein sequence: CASSPLGSGGGAGTDTQYF.

This chain joins TRBV7-3 and TRBJ2-5; weak D call: TRBD1 (6 bases). Trimming took 1 base from V and 1 from J, leaving 13 bases between them. Per the germline V gene, CDR1 is SGHTA and CDR2 is FQGTGA. The CDR3 is 16 amino acids. The CDR3 protein is CASSLKGRGPQETQYF. The CDR3 bases are TGTGCCAGCAGCTTAAAGGGCAGGGGCCCCCAAGAGACCCAGTACTTC.

This clonotype turned up a few times. The V call is TRBV20-1, the J call TRBJ2-1; a weak D match, TRBD2 (7 bases). V was clipped by 4 bases and J by 3 bases, with 22 bases between them. CDR1 is DFQATT and CDR2 is SNEGSKA in the germline V gene (reference sequence). The CDR3 is 17 residues long. The DNA for the CDR3 is TGCAGTGCTACAGTTAAGGAGCGGGGACATCTCTACAATGAGCAGTTCTTC. Amino acid sequence: CSATVKERGHLYNEQFF.

Ten or more counts support this clonotype. The rearrangement uses TRBV6-1 and TRBJ1-2, with D unresolved. This CDR3 spans 12 amino acids. The germline CDR1 and CDR2 sequences are MNHNS and SASEGT. V lost 6 bases, J lost 6 bases, and 11 bases lay in between. In nucleotides, the CDR3 is TGTGCCAGCAGAATTCCGCCCAATGGCTACACCTTC. It is translated as CASRIPPNGYTF.

The chain joins TRBV4-1 to TRBJ2-1; the D is unclear. The CDR3 sequence is 15 residues long. The V and J ends lost 0 bases and 5 bases respectively, with 11 bases between them. Germline CDR1 and CDR2: MGHRA and YSYEKL. The DNA for the CDR3 is TGCGCCAGCAGCCAAGATTCGAGTAGCCACAATGAGCAGTTCTTC. Translated: CASSQDSSSHNEQFF.

This clonotype occurred once. The chain has TRBV5-1 and TRBJ2-7, with 7 nucleotides matching TRBD1. CDR1 and CDR2 (germline): SGHRS, YFSETQ. This CDR3 comprises 15 residues. V lost 0 bases to trimming and J lost 2 bases; unmatched junction nucleotides: 5. CDR3 nucleotide sequence: TGCGCCAGCAGCTTGGAGGACAGGTTCCCCTACGAGCAGTACGTC. As protein: CASSLEDRFPYEQYV.

The CDR3 region is CASSPSGLVEKLFF. DNA of the CDR3: TGTGCCAGCAGTCCGTCGGGCCTGGTTGAAAAACTGTTTTTT. The rearrangement uses TRBV27 and TRBJ1-4; D is uncertain. With 5 bases removed from V and 7 bases from J, the gap between germline ends came to 14 bases. Germline CDR1 is MNHEY and CDR2 is SMNVEV (reference sequence). The CDR3 runs to 14 residues.

The sample holds a few counts of this clonotype. The genes are TRBV7-9 and TRBJ1-1; D is undetermined. The CDR3 is 14 amino acids. Between the trimmed V and J ends, which lost 7 bases and 3 bases, there was a span of 15 bases. CDR1 and CDR2 (germline): SEHNR, FQNEAQ (reference sequence). The CDR3 spells CASISRTVHTEAFF. The CDR3 DNA follows: TGTGCCAGCATCTCAAGGACGGTTCACACTGAAGCTTTCTTT.

The chain uses TRBV29-1 and TRBJ1-2; a possible D gene is TRBD1 (6 bases). The CDR3 runs to 12 residues. CDR1 is SQVTM, CDR2 ANQGSEA, per germline. V shed 8 bases and J shed 6 bases, with 16 bases lying between them. The CDR3 nucleotides read TGCAGCCATGGAGGGGGGCGCGATGGCTACACCTTC. This sequence encodes CSHGGGRDGYTF.

This chain links TRBV7-9 with TRBJ1-2, with 7 nucleotides matching TRBD1. The CDR3 consists of 13 residues. Germline V gene data show CDR1 as SEHNR and CDR2 as FQNEAQ (reference sequence). Trimming cost V 3 bases and J 8 bases; bases outside gene matches: 6. The CDR3 is CASSFSTGEGYTF. The CDR3 nucleotides are TGTGCCAGCAGCTTTAGTACAGGGGAGGGCTACACCTTC.

This chain joins TRBV27 and TRBJ2-1; D ambiguous. CDR3 length: 16 residues. V gave up 6 bases and J gave up 3 bases, with 18 bases separating them. Germline assignment: CDR1 MNHEY and CDR2 SMNVEV (reference sequence). The CDR3 DNA reads as TGTGCCAGCAGGGACGGTCAAGGAGAAAACTACAATGAGCAGTTCTTC. Residues: CASRDGQGENYNEQFF.

This clonotype was observed at least ten times. At one end the junction does not follow the germline gene, possibly because of a read error. The genes are TRBV4-1 and TRBJ2-2; D is undetermined. Germline lookup yields CDR1 MGHRA and CDR2 YSYEKL. The CDR3 is 12 amino acids. CDR3 sequence reads: CASSPLTGELFF. The CDR3 DNA follows: TGTGCCAGCAGCCCCCTCACCGGGGAGCTGTTTTTT.

This clonotype was picked up many times. V gene TRBV7-8 combines with J gene TRBJ2-3; no clear D gene. With 2 bases removed from V and 3 bases from J, the gap between germline ends came to 12 bases. CDR3 length: 15 amino acids. Germline V gene lookup returns CDR1 SGHVS and CDR2 FQNEAQ. CDR3 residues: CASSLWGTRTDTQYF. In DNA form, the CDR3 reads TGTGCCAGCAGCTTATGGGGTACGAGGACAGATACGCAGTATTTT.

The chain combines TRBV28 with TRBJ2-1, with TRBD1 matching 9 bases. Germline values: CDR1 MDHEN, CDR2 SYDVKM. The V segment lost 8 bases and the J segment 5 bases; nucleotides outside the gene matches: 10. This CDR3 region has 15 residues. CDR3 DNA: TGTGCCAGCTTTAGGACAGGGGCCTTCAACAATGAGCAGTTCTTC. Translation: CASFRTGAFNNEQFF.

CDR3 residues: CASSLRAGAYGYTF. DNA for the CDR3: TGCGCCAGCAGCTTGAGGGCAGGAGCCTATGGCTACACCTTC. This chain connects TRBV5-1 to TRBJ1-2; D not certain. Germline V gene lookup returns CDR1 SGHRS and CDR2 YFSETQ. The CDR3 is 14 amino acids. V lost 1 base and J lost 4, with 11 bases in between.

This clonotype has ten or more counts. The chain carries TRBV28 and TRBJ1-1; 11 bases align to TRBD1. The length of the CDR3 is 14 residues. Trimming took 6 bases from V and 5 from J; bases not matched to a gene: 5. Germline V gene lookup returns CDR1 MDHEN and CDR2 SYDVKM. The CDR3 is CASRAGTGGTEAFF. The CDR3 DNA follows: TGTGCCAGCAGGGCCGGGACAGGGGGTACTGAAGCTTTCTTT.

The genes are TRBV19 and TRBJ1-5; D is possibly TRBD1 (5 bases). The germline gives CDR1 LNHDA, CDR2 SQIVND (reference sequence). V was pared by 3 bases and J by 0 bases, with 15 bases between. The CDR3 is made up of 17 amino acids. CDR3 DNA: TGTGCCAGTAGTATCGATCCGACAGATTATAGCAATCAGCCCCAGCATTTT. Its protein is CASSIDPTDYSNQPQHF.

J is TRBJ2-3 and V is TRBV12-3 or TRBV12-4, with D possibly matching TRBD1 (5 bases). The CDR3 is 13 amino acids. Trimming shortened V by 6 bases and J by 6 bases, and 13 bases separated the two germline ends. Written as DNA, the CDR3 is TGTGCCAGCAGACAGGTCGGGTCGGATACGCAGTATTTT. Translation gives CASRQVGSDTQYF.

In its sample, this clonotype was seen a few times. V is TRBV7-9 and J is TRBJ1-5; 7 positions match TRBD1. Germline V gene lookup returns CDR1 SEHNR and CDR2 FQNEAQ (reference sequence). The CDR3 covers 16 residues. J was trimmed by 9 bases and V by 5 bases; bases with no gene match: 16. CDR3: CASSPPTGWGSGPQHF. The CDR3 nucleotides are TGTGCCAGCAGCCCACCGACAGGGTGGGGATCAGGGCCCCAGCATTTT.

The genes are TRBV4-1 and TRBJ1-4, with no clear D. V lost 3 bases to trimming and J lost 10 bases, with 12 bases between them. The germline CDR1 and CDR2 sequences are MGHRA and YSYEKL. The CDR3 contains 13 residues. The CDR3 here is CASSQSPEGKLFF. The CDR3 DNA reads as TGCGCCAGCAGCCAGAGCCCCGAAGGAAAACTGTTTTTT.

In this sample, this clonotype turned up many times. The rearrangement links TRBV7-6 to TRBJ2-7, with D possibly being TRBD1 (6 bases). V lost 4 bases, J lost 1 base, and 11 bases lay in between. Germline assignment: CDR1 SGHVS and CDR2 FNYEAQ. This CDR3 is built from 14 residues. CDR3 sequence: CASSSRTASYEQYF. CDR3 sequence (DNA): TGTGCCAGCAGCTCCCGGACAGCTTCCTACGAGCAGTACTTC.

This clonotype was counted between two and nine times. The chain links TRBV7-9 to TRBJ1-3; 8 positions agree with TRBD1. The ends lost 4 bases at V and 0 bases at J; junction bases unmatched: 5. Looked up from germline, CDR1 is SEHNR and CDR2 is FQNEAQ (reference sequence). The CDR3 sequence is 16 residues long. This chain's CDR3 is CASSSTGVGSGNTIYF. CDR3 DNA: TGTGCCAGCAGCTCGACAGGGGTCGGCTCTGGAAACACCATATATTTT. Full variable domain (missing parts from reference TRBV7-9 and TRBJ1-3): DTGVSQNPRHKITKRGQNVTFRCDPISEHNRLYWYRQTLGQGPEFLTYFQNEAQLEKSRLLSDRFSAERPKGSFSTLEIQRTEQGDSAMYLCASSSTGVGSGNTIYFGEGSWLTVV.

This clonotype was observed many times. This rearrangement joins TRBV7-2 to TRBJ2-2; the D is unclear. Germline V gene data show CDR1 as SGHTA and CDR2 as FQGNSA. The CDR3 totals 16 residues. V dropped 3 bases and J dropped 3 bases, with 14 bases sitting between them. The CDR3 nucleotides are TGTGCCAGCAGCTTGGACCCCCGCATGGACACCGGGGAGCTGTTTTTT. Its translation is CASSLDPRMDTGELFF.

This clonotype was counted a few times. The chain is built from TRBV19 and TRBJ1-1, with D possibly TRBD1 on 6 matching bases. The CDR3 contains 15 residues. CDR1 is LNHDA, CDR2 SQIVND, per germline (reference sequence). Between the trimmed V and J ends, which lost 1 base and 0 bases, there was a span of 9 bases. CDR3 sequence reads: CASSIVQGMNTEAFF. The CDR3 region has the DNA TGTGCCAGTAGTATAGTCCAGGGGATGAACACTGAAGCTTTCTTT.

The chain recombines TRBV6-1 with TRBJ1-1; D unclear. The CDR3 has 11 residues. Germline CDR1 MNHNS, CDR2 SASEGT. The ends were cut back, 4 bases at V and 5 bases at J, with 5 bases in the middle. The CDR3 here is CASSVLTEAFF. DNA of the CDR3: TGTGCCAGCAGTGTATTGACTGAAGCTTTCTTT.

This clonotype was observed a handful of times. V is TRBV4-3 and J is TRBJ2-5, with a tentative D call TRBD2 (5 bases). Germline V lookup: CDR1 LGHNA, CDR2 YSLEER. The CDR3 length is 14 residues. V lost 4 bases to trimming and J lost 2 bases, with 11 bases between them. The CDR3 DNA is TGCGCCAGCAGCCCAGAACTAGTGCAAGAGACCCAGTACTTC. Encoded protein: CASSPELVQETQYF.

This chain connects TRBV7-4 to TRBJ1-5, with 11 positions matching TRBD1. With V trimmed by 5 bases and J by 8 bases, 5 bases remained unmatched. The CDR3 is 14 amino acids. CDR1 is SGHVT and CDR2 is SQSDAQ in the germline V gene. The CDR3 loop reads CASSRPGQGEPQHF. In DNA form, the CDR3 reads TGTGCCAGCAGCCGGCCGGGACAGGGGGAGCCCCAGCATTTT.

The V call is TRBV27, the J call TRBJ1-2; weak D call: TRBD1 (5 bases). V lost 3 bases to trimming and J lost 8 bases, with 13 bases between them. The CDR3 has 13 residues. Germline V gives CDR1 MNHEY, CDR2 SMNVEV (reference sequence). CDR3 sequence: CASSFGPGGGYTF. The CDR3 DNA reads TGTGCCAGCAGTTTCGGCCCCGGGGGGGGCTACACCTTC.